These T cell receptor beta chains were read from a single sample in a study of T cells after yellow fever vaccination. TCRdb recomputed calls from the 5' RACE reads with MiXCR, one row per CDR3 protein. Among 250,000 to 300,000 distinct CDR3 sequences listed, 8.7% were seen once. The sequencing used CD4+ T cells sorted from PBMCs, collected 5 days after the yellow fever booster vaccination. The receptor set was obtained from a man aged 18 to 30 who received the YFV17D yellow fever vaccine. The CDR3 runs from the conserved cysteine through the conserved F or W. D genes are given only for firm matches. The listing skips clone size in some rows; elsewhere it reads once, few, many or a size class.

d_call clone_size j_call v_call cdr3_aa cdr3_nt
TRBD1 - TRBJ2-7 TRBV7-3 CASSQDRDHEQYF TGTGCCAGCAGCCAGGACAGGGACCACGAGCAGTACTTC
TRBD2 - TRBJ2-5 TRBV7-9 CASSFGTSDETQYF TGTGCCAGCAGCTTCGGGACTAGCGATGAGACCCAGTACTTC
- - TRBJ1-2 TRBV7-6 CASSLGGPNYGYTF TGTGCCAGCAGCTTAGGAGGCCCTAACTATGGCTACACCTTC
- few TRBJ2-7 TRBV7-2 CASRPGPTSSYEQYF TGTGCCAGCAGACCGGGGCCAACCAGCTCCTACGAGCAGTACTTC
TRBD1 - TRBJ1-1 TRBV18 CASSPRTGGTTEAFF TGTGCCAGCTCACCCCGGACAGGGGGCACGACTGAAGCTTTCTTT
TRBD2 few TRBJ2-7 TRBV13 CASSPGLAGGHAPEQYF TGTGCCAGCAGCCCCGGACTAGCGGGGGGCCACGCCCCCGAGCAGTACTTC
- - TRBJ2-3 TRBV5-1 CASSGATSTDTQYF TGCGCCAGCAGCGGGGCGACTAGCACAGATACGCAGTATTTT
- few TRBJ2-7 TRBV28 CASSSIGTRGAYEQYF TGTGCCAGCAGTTCTATAGGGACGCGCGGGGCCTACGAGCAGTACTTC
- few TRBJ2-1 TRBV5-1 CASSVNTVSNEQFF TGCGCCAGCAGCGTGAATACAGTTTCCAATGAGCAGTTCTTC
- - TRBJ2-2 TRBV4-1 CASSQEPNTGELFF TGCGCCAGCAGCCAAGAACCTAACACCGGGGAGCTGTTTTTT
TRBD1 many TRBJ2-1 TRBV7-6 CASSFGQGSYNEQFF TGTGCCAGCAGCTTCGGACAGGGCTCCTACAATGAGCAGTTCTTC
TRBD2 many TRBJ2-3 TRBV7-6 CASSRGLAGTRKDTQYF TGTGCCAGCAGCCGGGGACTAGCGGGAACCCGGAAGGATACGCAGTATTTT
- few TRBJ2-1 TRBV6-5 CASSYFGGLYNEQFF TGTGCCAGCAGTTACTTCGGGGGGCTCTACAATGAGCAGTTCTTC
- few TRBJ2-3 TRBV10-3 CAISESPRGGTDTQYF TGTGCCATCAGTGAGTCTCCGCGCGGGGGCACAGATACGCAGTATTTT
- few TRBJ2-2 TRBV5-1 CASSFLTNRATGELFF TGCGCCAGCAGCTTCTTAACGAATCGGGCCACCGGGGAGCTGTTTTTT
TRBD1 few TRBJ1-4 TRBV5-1 CASSSGQGVEKLFF TGCGCCAGCAGCTCGGGACAGGGGGTCGAAAAACTGTTTTTT
TRBD1 many TRBJ2-5 TRBV10-3 CAISAQGQGIETQYF TGTGCCATCAGTGCACAGGGACAGGGGATAGAGACCCAGTACTTC
TRBD2 - TRBJ2-3 TRBV9 CASSVATSGGRGTQYF TGTGCCAGCAGCGTAGCTACTAGCGGGGGTAGAGGTACGCAGTATTTT
- - TRBJ2-1 TRBV5-1 CASSLDPLSNEQFF TGCGCCAGCAGCTTGGACCCGCTGAGCAATGAGCAGTTCTTC
TRBD2 few TRBJ2-5 TRBV7-8 CASSPTTSGGEETQYF TGTGCCAGCAGCCCCACGACTAGCGGGGGTGAAGAGACCCAGTACTTC
- few TRBJ2-1 TRBV18 CASSPTGSYNEQFF TGTGCCAGCTCACCCACAGGGTCCTACAATGAGCAGTTCTTC
- - TRBJ2-6 TRBV6-5 CASRTTGSGANVLTF TGTGCCAGCAGGACAACAGGGTCGGGGGCCAACGTCCTGACTTTC
- - TRBJ2-5 TRBV10-2 CASSESRVVQETQYF TGCGCCAGCAGTGAGTCTCGGGTCGTCCAAGAGACCCAGTACTTC
- many TRBJ2-2 TRBV18 CASSLQAAPGELFF TGTGCCAGCTCACTGCAGGCAGCCCCCGGGGAGCTGTTTTTT
TRBD1 - TRBJ1-4 TRBV20-1 CSTRQGPNEKLFF TGCAGTACCAGACAGGGACCTAATGAAAAACTGTTTTTT
TRBD1 many TRBJ1-1 TRBV7-9 CAGRTGAVTEAFF TGTGCCGGCCGGACAGGGGCGGTCACTGAAGCTTTCTTT
TRBD2 few TRBJ2-2 TRBV7-6 CASGPGTTNTGELFF TGTGCCAGCGGACCCGGGACTACGAACACCGGGGAGCTGTTTTTT
- few TRBJ2-7 TRBV19 CASSIDRGLSYEQYF TGTGCCAGTAGTATAGATCGGGGTCTCTCCTACGAGCAGTACTTC
- - TRBJ1-5 TRBV7-2 CASSPGYQPNQPQHF TGTGCCAGCAGCCCTGGGTACCAACCCAATCAGCCCCAGCATTTT
TRBD2 - TRBJ2-1 TRBV20-1 CSARAAGTNYNEQFF TGCAGTGCTAGAGCCGCCGGGACTAACTACAATGAGCAGTTCTTC
- few TRBJ1-6 TRBV7-9 CASSPTGSPLHF TGTGCCAGCAGCCCAACAGGCTCACCCCTCCACTTT
- few TRBJ2-1 TRBV24-1 CATSDFSAYNEQFF TGTGCCACCAGTGATTTCAGCGCCTACAATGAGCAGTTCTTC
- - TRBJ1-6 TRBV25-1 CASGNPQYSPLHF TGTGCCAGCGGGAACCCCCAGTATTCACCCCTCCACTTT
- - TRBJ1-5 TRBV4-2 CASSQEDGQPQHF TGTGCCAGCAGCCAAGAAGATGGACAGCCCCAGCATTTT
- many TRBJ2-5 TRBV6-2/TRBV6-3 CASSRRGETQYF TGTGCCAGTTCTAGAAGGGGAGAGACCCAGTACTTC
TRBD1 few TRBJ1-1 TRBV6-6 CAGGQDLRAEAFF TGTGCCGGCGGACAGGACCTACGAGCTGAAGCTTTCTTT
- - TRBJ1-1 TRBV7-9 CASSLPTLTEAFF TGTGCCAGCAGCTTGCCTACGCTCACTGAAGCTTTCTTT
- few TRBJ2-1 TRBV5-1 CASSRVGENEQFF TGCGCCAGCAGCAGGGTCGGGGAGAATGAGCAGTTCTTC
- - TRBJ1-2 TRBV6-1 CASSGTRRSYTF TGTGCCAGCAGTGGCACCCGGAGGAGCTACACCTTC
- - TRBJ1-2 TRBV9 CASSVMGSGYTF TGTGCCAGCAGCGTAATGGGATCCGGCTACACCTTC
- - TRBJ1-1 TRBV12-3/TRBV12-4 CASSFGAAEAFF TGTGCCAGCAGTTTTGGGGCCGCTGAAGCTTTCTTT
TRBD2 - TRBJ2-5 TRBV6-5 CASRRGLVQAQYF TGTGCCAGCAGAAGAGGACTAGTCCAGGCCCAGTACTTC
TRBD1 few TRBJ2-1 TRBV5-1 CASSSAMITGTAYNEQFF TGCGCCAGCAGCTCCGCAATGATAACCGGGACAGCCTACAATGAGCAGTTCTTC
TRBD2 many TRBJ2-7 TRBV7-6 CASSRLAGLAYEQYF TGTGCCAGCAGCAGACTAGCGGGGTTGGCCTACGAGCAGTACTTC
- few TRBJ1-2 TRBV5-6 CASSLRGVGGYTF TGTGCCAGCAGCTTGCGGGGAGTCGGTGGCTACACCTTC
- - TRBJ2-2 TRBV6-5 CASRWNGELFF TGTGCCAGCAGATGGAACGGGGAGCTGTTTTTT
TRBD2 few TRBJ2-2 TRBV18 CASSSRGGSDTGELFF TGTGCCAGCTCATCACGGGGGGGTTCGGACACCGGGGAGCTGTTTTTT
- few TRBJ1-1 TRBV5-1 CASSLASGGQGEAFF TGCGCCAGCAGCTTGGCCTCGGGGGGGCAAGGTGAAGCTTTCTTT
- many TRBJ2-5 TRBV29-1 CSVKSRDRGETQYF TGCAGCGTTAAAAGCCGCGATCGAGGGGAGACCCAGTACTTC
TRBD1 few TRBJ1-2 TRBV18 CASSPPGQPPSYGYTF TGTGCCAGCTCACCTCCGGGACAGCCCCCCTCGTATGGCTACACCTTC
- many TRBJ2-1 TRBV12-3/TRBV12-4 CASSLRDNEQFF TGTGCCAGCAGTTTACGAGACAATGAGCAGTTCTTC
TRBD2 few TRBJ2-4 TRBV4-1 CASSPGIAGGRAKNIQYF TGCGCCAGCAGCCCGGGGATAGCGGGGGGTCGAGCCAAAAACATTCAGTACTTC
- few TRBJ2-2 TRBV12-3/TRBV12-4 CASLTGAGDTGELFF TGTGCCAGCTTAACGGGGGCCGGGGACACCGGGGAGCTGTTTTTT
TRBD1 - TRBJ2-5 TRBV4-1 CASKLGWDRQETQYF TGCGCCAGCAAGCTGGGGTGGGACAGGCAAGAGACCCAGTACTTC
- few TRBJ1-5 TRBV14 CASSQAFNQPQHF TGTGCCAGCAGCCAAGCGTTCAATCAGCCCCAGCATTTT
- many TRBJ1-2 TRBV20-1 CSALSEYGYTF TGCAGTGCCTTGAGCGAGTATGGCTACACCTTC
TRBD1 - TRBJ2-5 TRBV5-6 CASSLGYRGQDETQYF TGTGCCAGCAGCTTGGGGTACAGGGGGCAGGATGAGACCCAGTACTTC